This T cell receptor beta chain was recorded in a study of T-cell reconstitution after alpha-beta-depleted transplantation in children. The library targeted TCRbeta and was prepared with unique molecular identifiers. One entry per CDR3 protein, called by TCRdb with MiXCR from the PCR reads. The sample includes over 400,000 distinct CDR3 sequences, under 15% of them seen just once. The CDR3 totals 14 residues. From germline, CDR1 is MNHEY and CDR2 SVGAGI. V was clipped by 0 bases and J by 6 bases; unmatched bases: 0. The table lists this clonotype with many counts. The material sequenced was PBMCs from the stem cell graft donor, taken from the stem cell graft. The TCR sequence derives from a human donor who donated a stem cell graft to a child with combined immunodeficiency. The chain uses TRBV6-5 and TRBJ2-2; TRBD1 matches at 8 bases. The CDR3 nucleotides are TGTGCCAGCAGTTACTCGACAGGGGCCGGGGAGCTGTTTTTT. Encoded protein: CASSYSTGAGELFF.